This T cell receptor (beta chain) was profiled in a study of human T cells and chemical hapten exposure. Study observations and caveats: Sensitization with DPC brought no change to TCRs above 1 in 1000 in frequency. Having alopecia, donors may respond immunologically unlike healthy people.

Each CDR3 protein gets one entry after TCRdb re-called the RACE reads with MiXCR. This table has around 92,000 distinct CDR3 sequences, 11% appearing once. This clonotype was detected a few times. Its antigen remains unknown. V was clipped by 4 bases and J by 7 bases, with 11 bases between them. The CDR3 runs 14 residues. In germline, CDR1 is SNHLY, CDR2 FYNNEI. As for time point: pre-sensitization, week 0. Treatment reported: therapeutic diphenylcyclopropenone sensitization with weekly scalp DPC. Patches went on only after blood had been drawn each time. The receptor was isolated from an older woman with alopecia areata. Some clones in this sample may be carry-over from other donors' samples. The gene calls are TRBV2 and TRBJ1-6; D is unclear. The sample consisted of whole blood, taken in connection with sensitization to the hapten diphenylcyclopropenone (DPC). The CDR3 DNA reads as TGTGCCAGCAGTGCGTCCTGGGCGAATTCACCCCTCCACTTT. It yields the protein CASSASWANSPLHF.